The T cell receptor (beta chain) described here comes from a study of T cell responses to AZD1222 COVID-19 vaccine. TCRdb's copy holds only in-frame clones and misses some; the assay was immunoSEQ multiplex PCR. The data contain 150,000 to 190,000 clones, approximately 90% of them seen just once; the ten biggest clones take up 1.8%. The V and J ends lost 1 base and 5 bases respectively, with 14 bases between them. Germline V gene lookup returns CDR1 ENHRY and CDR2 SYGVKD. This CDR3 has 16 amino acids. This TCR derives from an adult in good health. This sequence joins TRBV10-3 and TRBJ2-2, with D perhaps being TRBD1 or TRBD2 (5 bases each). The sequencing used peripheral blood, collected on day 0 of AZD1222 vaccination. CDR3 in amino acids: CAISELHEGNTGELFF. The CDR3 DNA sequence: TGTGCCATCAGTGAGTTGCACGAGGGGAATACCGGGGAGCTGTTTTTT.